This section outlines one T cell receptor (beta chain) sequence together with its context. CDR3 length equals 16 residues. Trimming removed 2 bases at V and 0 bases at J, with 13 bases between. CDR1 and CDR2 (germline): MNHNS, SASEGT. Time point in this sample: week 3, after first cycle of checkpoint inhibitor. TCRdb keeps only in-frame clones here, not all; method: immunoSEQ multiplex PCR. Here the sample spans more than 10,000 clones, around nine tenths being singletons. This sample was included in a study of blood T cell dynamics during melanoma immunotherapy. Looking at the study overall: Patients with metastatic melanoma got pembrolizumab or nivolumab-ipilimumab as first-line care.

The J gene is TRBJ1-1, the V gene TRBV6-1; TRBD1 might be the D (5 bases). The sequence was collected from a human donor with melanoma. The sample here was effector memory CD8+ T cells from blood, taken from a patient treated with checkpoint blockade. The CDR3 protein is CASSEWGGALNTEAFF. The CDR3 region has the DNA TGTGCCAGCAGTGAATGGGGCGGTGCCCTGAACACTGAAGCTTTCTTT.